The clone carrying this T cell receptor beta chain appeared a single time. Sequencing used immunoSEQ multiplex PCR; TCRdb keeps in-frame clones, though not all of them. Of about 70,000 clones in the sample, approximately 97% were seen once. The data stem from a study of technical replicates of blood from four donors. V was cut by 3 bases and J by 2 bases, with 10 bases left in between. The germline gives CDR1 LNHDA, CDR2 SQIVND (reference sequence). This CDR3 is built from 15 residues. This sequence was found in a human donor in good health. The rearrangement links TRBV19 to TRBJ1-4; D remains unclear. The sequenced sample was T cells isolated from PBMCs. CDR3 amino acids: CASSIKKQTNEKLFF. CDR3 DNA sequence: TGTGCCAGTAGTATTAAGAAACAGACTAATGAAAAACTGTTTTTT. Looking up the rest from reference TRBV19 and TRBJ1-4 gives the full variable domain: DGGITQSPKYLFRKEGQNVTLSCEQNLNHDAMYWYRQDPGQGLRLIYYSQIVNDFQKGDIAEGYSVSREKKESFPLTVTSAQKNPTAFYLCASSIKKQTNEKLFFGSGTQLSVL.